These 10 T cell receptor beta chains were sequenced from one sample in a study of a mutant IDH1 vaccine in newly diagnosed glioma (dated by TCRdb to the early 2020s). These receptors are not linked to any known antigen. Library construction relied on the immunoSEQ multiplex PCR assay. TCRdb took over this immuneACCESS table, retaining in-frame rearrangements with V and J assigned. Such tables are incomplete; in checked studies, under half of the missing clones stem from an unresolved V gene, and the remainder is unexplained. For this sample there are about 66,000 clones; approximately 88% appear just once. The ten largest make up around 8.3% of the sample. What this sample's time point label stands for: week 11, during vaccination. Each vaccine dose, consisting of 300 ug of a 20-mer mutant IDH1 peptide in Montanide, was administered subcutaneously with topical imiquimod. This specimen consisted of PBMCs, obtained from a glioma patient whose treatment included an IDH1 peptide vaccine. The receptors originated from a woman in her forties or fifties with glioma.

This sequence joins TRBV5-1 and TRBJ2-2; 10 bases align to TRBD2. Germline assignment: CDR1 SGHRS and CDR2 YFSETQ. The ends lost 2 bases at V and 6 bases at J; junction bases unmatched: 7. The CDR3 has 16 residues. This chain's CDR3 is CASSLLPLAGAGELFF. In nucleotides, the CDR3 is TGCGCCAGCAGCTTATTACCGCTAGCGGGGGCCGGGGAGCTGTTTTTT. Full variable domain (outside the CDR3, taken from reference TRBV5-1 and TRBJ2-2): KAGVTQTPRYLIKTRGQQVTLSCSPISGHRSVSWYQQTPGQGLQFLFEYFSETQRNKGNFPGRFSGRQFSNSRSEMNVSTLELGDSALYLCASSLLPLAGAGELFFGEGSRLTVL.

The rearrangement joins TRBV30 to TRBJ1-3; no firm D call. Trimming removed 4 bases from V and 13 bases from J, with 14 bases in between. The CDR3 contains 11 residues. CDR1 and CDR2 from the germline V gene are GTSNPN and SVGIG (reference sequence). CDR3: CAWTASTPIYF. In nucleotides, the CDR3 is TGTGCCTGGACAGCTTCGACCCCAATATATTTT.

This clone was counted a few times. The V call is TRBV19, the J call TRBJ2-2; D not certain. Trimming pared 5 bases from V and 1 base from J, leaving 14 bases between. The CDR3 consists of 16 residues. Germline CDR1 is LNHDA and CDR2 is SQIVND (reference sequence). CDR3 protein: CASSPRAVLNTGELFF. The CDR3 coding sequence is TGTGCCAGTAGTCCCCGAGCAGTACTGAACACCGGGGAGCTGTTTTTT.

CDR3 nucleotides: TGCGCCAGCAGCTTGGGCGGCAGGAATCAGCCCCAGCATTTT. Amino acid sequence: CASSLGGRNQPQHF. V is TRBV5-1 and J is TRBJ1-5; no firm D call. V was trimmed by 0 bases and J by 4 bases, leaving 8 bases between them. CDR3 length: 14 amino acids. The germline V gene encodes CDR1 SGHRS and CDR2 YFSETQ.

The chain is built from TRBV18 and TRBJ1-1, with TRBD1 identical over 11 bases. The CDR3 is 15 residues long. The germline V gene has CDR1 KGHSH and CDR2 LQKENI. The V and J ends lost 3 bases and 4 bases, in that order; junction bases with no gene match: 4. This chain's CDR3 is CASSPGQGVSTEAFF. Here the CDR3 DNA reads TGTGCCAGCTCACCGGGACAGGGGGTTTCCACTGAAGCTTTCTTT.

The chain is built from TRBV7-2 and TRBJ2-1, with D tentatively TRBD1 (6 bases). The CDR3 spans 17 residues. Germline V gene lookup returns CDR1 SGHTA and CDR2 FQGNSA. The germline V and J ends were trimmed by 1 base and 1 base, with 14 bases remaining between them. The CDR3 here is CASSLGGARGSYNEQFF. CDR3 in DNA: TGTGCCAGCAGCTTAGGGGGTGCGAGGGGGTCCTACAATGAGCAGTTCTTC.

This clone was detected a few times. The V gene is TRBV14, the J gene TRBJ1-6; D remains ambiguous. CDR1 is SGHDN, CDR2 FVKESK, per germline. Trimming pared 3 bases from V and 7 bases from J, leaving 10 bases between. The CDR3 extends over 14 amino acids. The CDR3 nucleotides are TGTGCCAGCAGCCACCCCTCACCCAATTCACCCCTCCACTTT. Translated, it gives CASSHPSPNSPLHF.

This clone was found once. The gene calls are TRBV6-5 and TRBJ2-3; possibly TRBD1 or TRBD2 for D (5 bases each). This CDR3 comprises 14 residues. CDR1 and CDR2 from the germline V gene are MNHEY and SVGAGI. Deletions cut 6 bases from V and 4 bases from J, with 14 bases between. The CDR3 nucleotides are TGTGCCAGCAGCCGCGGAAGAGGGGCAGATACGCAGTATTTT. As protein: CASSRGRGADTQYF.

The CDR3 region is CAWSVSRYEAFF. Here the CDR3 DNA reads TGTGCCTGGAGTGTATCCAGGTACGAAGCTTTCTTT. The J gene is TRBJ1-1, the V gene TRBV30; D remains unclear. Germline CDR1 is GTSNPN and CDR2 is SVGIG (reference sequence). This CDR3 spans 12 amino acids. Trimming pared 0 bases from V and 8 bases from J, leaving 10 bases between.

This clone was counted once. Here the CDR3 reads CASSLIYEQYF. The CDR3 DNA reads as TGTGCCAGCAGTCTCATCTACGAGCAGTACTTC. The gene calls are TRBV28 and TRBJ2-7; D is ambiguous. This CDR3 comprises 11 residues. The ends were cut back, 5 bases at V and 3 bases at J, with 5 bases in the middle. Germline CDR1 reads MDHEN; CDR2 reads SYDVKM.